The 8 T cell receptor beta chains below all came from one sample that was sequenced in a study of cytomegalovirus exposure and HLA in healthy donors (dated by TCRdb to 2016 to 2017). The library was made by the immunoSEQ multiplex PCR assay. A mixture of 60 forward primers for TCR Vbeta segments and 13 reverse primers for TCR Jbeta segments was used in the multiplex PCR. Entries here come from immuneACCESS through TCRdb and include only in-frame sequences with V and J called. Some clones fail to appear in such tables; in the studies checked, an unresolved V gene covers under half of the shortfall, and the cause of the remainder is unknown. This sample gives about 120,000 clones in total; over 8% of them show up just once. The ten largest clones take up approximately 3% of the sample. Sequenced: PBMCs. The receptors derive from a man aged 25-40 years in good health and CMV-seronegative.

This clone was observed a few times. This rearrangement joins TRBV19 to TRBJ1-1, with unresolved D. The CDR3 totals 14 residues. Germline lookup yields CDR1 LNHDA and CDR2 SQIVND (reference sequence). Trimming pared 5 bases from V and 5 bases from J, leaving 15 bases between. The CDR3 is CASSAAGGRTEAFF. CDR3 nucleotide sequence: TGTGCCAGTAGTGCAGCGGGCGGTCGAACTGAAGCTTTCTTT. The full variable domain, in which reference TRBV19 and TRBJ1-1 provide the parts outside the CDR3, is DGGITQSPKYLFRKEGQNVTLSCEQNLNHDAMYWYRQDPGQGLRLIYYSQIVNDFQKGDIAEGYSVSREKKESFPLTVTSAQKNPTAFYLCASSAAGGRTEAFFGQGTRLTVV.

This clone was counted between two and nine times. The rearrangement links TRBV6-6 to TRBJ2-5; possibly TRBD2 for D (5 bases). The V gene lost 5 bases and the J gene lost 5 bases, with 15 bases spanning the gap. The CDR3 extends over 14 amino acids. The germline V gene has CDR1 MNHNY and CDR2 SVGAGI (reference sequence). CDR3 DNA: TGTGCCAGCAGTGCTTTGAGGGAAGGTGAGACCCAGTACTTC. It specifies CASSALREGETQYF.

The V call is TRBV4-1, the J call TRBJ2-7, with a tentative D call TRBD2 (7 bases). CDR3 length equals 17 residues. Germline V gene lookup returns CDR1 MGHRA and CDR2 YSYEKL. Between the trimmed V and J ends, which lost 2 bases and 3 bases, there was a span of 20 bases. CDR3 sequence (DNA): TGCGCCAGCAGCCAAAGGGGGAGAGCGGGACAAGACTACGAGCAGTACTTC. It translates to CASSQRGRAGQDYEQYF.

About this clone itself: One end of the junction varies from germline; a read error may be responsible. The chain employs TRBV19 and TRBJ1-6; 7 bases are a match to TRBD1. This CDR3 has 14 residues. From germline, CDR1 is LNHDA and CDR2 SQIVND (reference sequence). CDR3 sequence (DNA): TGTGCCAGTACCTCGGGACAGACGAATTCACCCCCCCACTTT. Translating it yields CASTSGQTNSPPHF.

The rearrangement uses TRBV19 and TRBJ2-2, with 11 bases aligning to TRBD2. Trimming took 5 bases from V and 7 from J; bases not matched to a gene: 12. CDR1 and CDR2 from the germline V gene are LNHDA and SQIVND (reference sequence). The CDR3 is 17 amino acids. The CDR3 sequence is CASSPSSGRTQVGELFF. In DNA form, the CDR3 reads TGTGCCAGTAGTCCATCTAGCGGGAGGACCCAGGTCGGGGAGCTGTTTTTT.

This clone was seen only a few times. V and J are TRBV30 and TRBJ1-5; 9 bases fit TRBD1. V lost 2 bases and J lost 4; bases outside the gene matches: 9. CDR3 size: 16 residues. In germline, CDR1 is GTSNPN, CDR2 SVGIG (reference sequence). The CDR3 DNA sequence: TGTGCCTGGAGTTACCGACAGGGGGAAGTGAATCAGCCCCAGCATTTT. This encodes CAWSYRQGEVNQPQHF.

This clone was seen only a few times. The V gene is TRBV14, the J gene TRBJ2-7; 9 bases match TRBD1. Germline assignment: CDR1 SGHDN and CDR2 FVKESK. This CDR3 has 14 residues. V dropped 1 base and J dropped 3; count of bases not matched to a gene: 1. Here the CDR3 DNA reads TGTGCCAGCAGCCAAGGGACAGGGGACTACGAGCAGTACTTC. Its protein is CASSQGTGDYEQYF.

The chain couples TRBV5-6 to TRBJ1-2; possibly TRBD1 for D (5 bases). Germline CDR1 and CDR2: SGHDT and YYEEEE. V lost 4 bases and J 4 bases, leaving 17 bases between the germline ends. The CDR3 runs to 15 residues. Here the CDR3 reads CASSVRGLHIYGYTF. The CDR3 DNA sequence: TGTGCCAGCAGCGTACGGGGACTCCATATCTATGGCTACACCTTC.